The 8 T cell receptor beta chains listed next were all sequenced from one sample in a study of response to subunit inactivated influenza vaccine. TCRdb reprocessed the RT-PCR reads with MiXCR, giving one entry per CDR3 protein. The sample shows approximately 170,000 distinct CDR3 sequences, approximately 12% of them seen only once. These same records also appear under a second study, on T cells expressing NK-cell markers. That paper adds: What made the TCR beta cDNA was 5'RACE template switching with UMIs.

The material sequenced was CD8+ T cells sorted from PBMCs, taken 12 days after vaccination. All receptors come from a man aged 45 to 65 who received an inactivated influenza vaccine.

CDR3 protein: CASSNGQGPQPQHF. CDR3 coding DNA: TGTGCCAGCAGCAACGGACAGGGACCTCAGCCCCAGCATTTT. The rearrangement links TRBV7-8 to TRBJ1-5, with 8 bases that match TRBD1. Germline loops: CDR1 SGHVS, CDR2 FQNEAQ. This CDR3 has 14 residues. The ends lost 5 bases at V and 6 bases at J; junction bases unmatched: 6.

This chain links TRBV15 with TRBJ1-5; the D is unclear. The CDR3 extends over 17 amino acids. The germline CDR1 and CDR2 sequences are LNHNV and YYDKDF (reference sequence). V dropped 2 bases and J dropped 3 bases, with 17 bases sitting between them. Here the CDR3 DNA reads TGTGCCACCAGCAGAACACACGGGCCCCTGGACAATCAGCCCCAGCATTTT. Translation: CATSRTHGPLDNQPQHF.

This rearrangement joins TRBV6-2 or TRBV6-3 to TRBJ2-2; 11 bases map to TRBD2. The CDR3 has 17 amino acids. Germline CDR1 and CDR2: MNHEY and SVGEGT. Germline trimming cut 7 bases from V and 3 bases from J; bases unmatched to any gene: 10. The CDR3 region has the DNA TGTGCCAGCAACAAACTAGCGGGGGTTCCGGACACCGGGGAGCTGTTTTTT. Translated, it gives CASNKLAGVPDTGELFF.

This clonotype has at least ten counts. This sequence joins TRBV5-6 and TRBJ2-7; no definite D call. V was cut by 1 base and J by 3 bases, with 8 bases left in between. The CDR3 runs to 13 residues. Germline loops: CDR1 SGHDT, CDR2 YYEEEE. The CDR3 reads CASSLYGNYEQYF. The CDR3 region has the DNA TGTGCCAGCAGCTTGTACGGCAACTACGAGCAGTACTTC.

CDR3 region: CASAGTSRVEQYF. The CDR3 DNA sequence: TGTGCCAGTGCCGGGACTAGCAGAGTCGAGCAGTACTTC. The chain combines TRBV28 with TRBJ2-7; TRBD2 matches at 9 bases. The CDR3 is 13 residues long. Germline assignment: CDR1 MDHEN and CDR2 SYDVKM. The ends lost 9 bases at V and 6 bases at J; junction bases unmatched: 9.

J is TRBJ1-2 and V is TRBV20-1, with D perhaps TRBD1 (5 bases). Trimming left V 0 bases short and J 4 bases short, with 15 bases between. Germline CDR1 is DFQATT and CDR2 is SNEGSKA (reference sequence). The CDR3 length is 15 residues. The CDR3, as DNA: TGCAGTGCTAGAGATCTTAAGGGGCCGGTCTATGGCTACACCTTC. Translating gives CSARDLKGPVYGYTF.

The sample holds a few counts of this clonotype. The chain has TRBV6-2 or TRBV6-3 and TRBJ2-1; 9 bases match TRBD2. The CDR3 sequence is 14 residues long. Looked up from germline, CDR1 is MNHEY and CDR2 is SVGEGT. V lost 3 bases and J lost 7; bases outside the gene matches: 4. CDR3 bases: TGTGCCAGCAGTTATAGCGGGAGAATTAATGAGCAGTTCTTC. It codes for CASSYSGRINEQFF.

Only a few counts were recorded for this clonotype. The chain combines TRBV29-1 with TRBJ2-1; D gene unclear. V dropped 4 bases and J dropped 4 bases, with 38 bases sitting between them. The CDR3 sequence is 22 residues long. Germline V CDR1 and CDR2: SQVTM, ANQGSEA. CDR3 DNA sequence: TGCAGCGTTGCGTACGCGCCCTCGACATCCCCTACCGGCCCAGGCCCATACAATGAGCAGTTCTTC. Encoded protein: CSVAYAPSTSPTGPGPYNEQFF.